The 29 T cell receptor beta chains reported below all come from one sample, sequenced in a study of regulatory T cells in long-lasting Graves disease. Time point meaning: newly diagnosed GD, antithyroid drugs for less than 3 months. RNA isolated from PBMCs was used to make the TCR library. Investigators prepared the TCR beta libraries by applying iRepertoire HTBI primers and Arm-PCR of CDR3 regions. TCRdb re-analysed the multiplex PCR reads in MiXCR, keeping a single row per CDR3 protein. The table lists under 500,000 distinct CDR3 sequences, roughly 17% of them singletons. The same specimen was also included in a second study, on T cells in Graves' hyperthyroidism and ophthalmopathy.

The sequencing used peripheral blood mononuclear cells (PBMCs), collected at new diagnosis, from a patient treated with antithyroid drugs. The receptors were sampled from a young woman with Graves disease.

This clonotype was recorded at least ten times. The chain joins TRBV7-9 to TRBJ1-5; D possibly corresponds to TRBD1 (5 bases). The CDR3 covers 14 residues. Trimming took off 1 base at V and 4 bases at J, with 8 bases between the two ends. Germline values: CDR1 SEHNR, CDR2 FQNEAQ (reference sequence). CDR3 sequence (DNA): TGTGCCAGCAGCTTAGGACAGAAGAATCAGCCCCAGCATTTT. Translated, it gives CASSLGQKNQPQHF.

With regard to this clonotype: A far larger clone is off by one base, so a read error is likely. This sequence joins TRBV2 and TRBJ2-7, with 10 bases matching TRBD2. Germline assignment: CDR1 SNHLY and CDR2 FYNNEI. This CDR3 has 14 residues. CDR3 coding DNA: TGTGTCAGCAGTTCTCCTAGCGGGAGCAACGAGCAGTACTTC. Translation gives CVSSSPSGSNEQYF. The full variable domain, in which reference TRBV2 and TRBJ2-7 provide the parts outside the CDR3, is EPEVTQTPSHQVTQMGQEVILRCVPISNHLYFYWYRQILGQKVEFLVSFYNNEISEKSEIFDDQFSVERPDGSNFTLKIRSTKLEDSAMYFCVSSSPSGSNEQYFGPGTRLTVT.

This clonotype was counted ten times or more. In nucleotides, the CDR3 is TGTGCCAGCAGCCCTCTCCCAGGGGGCGCTCGGTATGGCTACACCTTC. It specifies CASSPLPGGARYGYTF. The chain links TRBV27 to TRBJ1-2; 8 nucleotides match TRBD1. CDR3 length equals 16 residues. Germline V gene data show CDR1 as MNHEY and CDR2 as SMNVEV (reference sequence). The trim removed 6 bases at V and 5 bases at J, leaving 14 bases unmatched.

This clonotype was detected ten times or more. The CDR3 nucleotides are TGTGCCTGGAGTGTACGTGGGGGACAGCCCCAGCATTTT. Its protein is CAWSVRGGQPQHF. The chain is built from TRBV30 and TRBJ1-5; D perhaps matches TRBD1 (5 bases). The CDR3 runs to 13 residues. Trimming removed 0 bases at V and 7 bases at J, with 10 bases between. The germline gives CDR1 GTSNPN, CDR2 SVGIG (reference sequence).

This CDR3 is CASSLTGASGNTIYF. CDR3 sequence (DNA): TGTGCCAGTAGCCTAACAGGGGCCTCTGGAAACACCATATATTTT. The V call is TRBV19, the J call TRBJ1-3; 7 bases are shared with TRBD1. This CDR3 is built from 15 residues. Unmatched junction bases numbered 5, after V lost 6 bases and J lost 0 bases. Germline V gene data show CDR1 as LNHDA and CDR2 as SQIVND (reference sequence).

This clonotype was found many times. This chain connects TRBV6-1 to TRBJ1-2; 12 nucleotides align to TRBD1. V lost 6 bases, J lost 7 bases, and 9 bases stayed unmatched. The CDR3 has 15 residues. The V gene's germline CDR1 is MNHNS and CDR2 SASEGT. CDR3 sequence (DNA): TGTGCCAGCAGGGGTGGGACAGGGGGCGAAATTGGCTACACCTTC. It codes for CASRGGTGGEIGYTF.

The CDR3 is CASTDRTRAKNIQYF. The CDR3 region has the DNA TGTGCCAGTACTGACAGGACGCGGGCCAAAAACATTCAGTACTTC. The chain uses TRBV6-1 and TRBJ2-4; D is possibly TRBD1 (6 bases). This CDR3 region has 15 residues. The germline V and J ends were trimmed by 9 bases and 1 base, with 16 bases remaining between them. Germline V CDR1 and CDR2: MNHNS, SASEGT.

This clonotype was seen repeatedly, ten times or more. This sequence joins TRBV10-1 and TRBJ2-2; 8 nucleotides align to TRBD2. CDR3 size: 16 residues. Unmatched junction bases numbered 8, after V lost 6 bases and J lost 2 bases. Per germline, CDR1 WNHNN and CDR2 SYGVQD (reference sequence). CDR3 coding DNA: TGCGCCAGCAGCAAAATAGCGGGATTAAACACCGGGGAGCTGTTTTTT. Translating gives CASSKIAGLNTGELFF.

Many counts were recorded for this clonotype. V is TRBV7-9 and J is TRBJ2-1, with 9 bases identical to TRBD1. V gave up 5 bases and J gave up 6 bases; unmatched junction bases: 5. CDR1 and CDR2 from the germline V gene are SEHNR and FQNEAQ (reference sequence). This CDR3 has 14 amino acids. CDR3 nucleotide sequence: TGTGCCAGCAGCCTACTACAGGGGGCCAATGAGCAGTTCTTC. This codes for CASSLLQGANEQFF.

This clonotype was picked up many times. The rearrangement uses TRBV12-3 or TRBV12-4 and TRBJ2-1; D gene uncertain. The CDR3 has 11 amino acids. Trimming stripped 7 bases from V and 6 bases from J, with 7 bases between. The CDR3 here is CASMGLNEQFF. The CDR3 DNA is TGTGCCAGCATGGGCCTCAATGAGCAGTTCTTC.

V is TRBV5-1 and J is TRBJ2-2; D possibly matches TRBD1 or TRBD2 (6 bases each). V was trimmed by 0 bases and J by 4 bases, leaving 13 bases between them. Germline CDR1 is SGHRS and CDR2 is YFSETQ. The CDR3 totals 16 residues. DNA for the CDR3: TGCGCCAGCAGCTTGGCCACAGGGCGGGGCACCGGGGAGCTGTTTTTT. Translated, it gives CASSLATGRGTGELFF.

Concerning this clonotype: This may be a read error: a much more frequent sequence differs by one nucleotide. The missing conserved phenylalanine or tryptophan at the end of this CDR3 makes a read error likely. The rearrangement links TRBV12-3 or TRBV12-4 to TRBJ2-5, with D unresolved. This CDR3 region has 14 residues. Trimming removed 6 bases from V and 5 bases from J, with 16 bases in between. The CDR3 nucleotides are TGTGCCAGCAGCCCCCTGGATGGGCGGGAGACCCAGTACCTC. This sequence encodes CASSPLDGRETQYL.

This clonotype was counted at least ten times. The chain uses TRBV12-3 or TRBV12-4 and TRBJ1-3; tentatively, D is TRBD1 (6 bases). CDR3 size: 18 residues. V dropped 3 bases and J dropped 0 bases, with 18 bases sitting between them. CDR3 sequence (DNA): TGTGCCAGCAGTTTGGGGTTGAGGGGGAGTGGCTCTGGAAACACCATATATTTT. This translates into CASSLGLRGSGSGNTIYF.

In regard to this clonotype: Being one base from a much bigger clone, this may be a read error. The chain couples TRBV18 to TRBJ2-7; D not certain. Germline lookup yields CDR1 KGHSH and CDR2 LQKENI. V lost 6 bases to trimming and J lost 9 bases, with 18 bases between them. CDR3 length: 13 residues. The CDR3 loop reads CASSPPSLGGQYF. DNA for the CDR3: TGTGCCAGCTCCCCGCCGTCTTTGGGCGGGCAGTACTTC.

This clonotype showed up just a few times. This rearrangement joins TRBV7-9 to TRBJ2-6, with unresolved D. Germline-derived CDR1 and CDR2 are SEHNR and FQNEAQ (reference sequence). V gave up 4 bases and J gave up 2 bases, with 15 bases separating them. The CDR3 is 17 amino acids. The CDR3 region is CASSSIMILPGANVLTF. DNA of the CDR3: TGTGCCAGCAGCTCCATTATGATTCTCCCTGGGGCCAACGTCCTGACTTTC.

This clonotype has ten or more counts. The CDR3 region is CSASPGLDNIQYF. As DNA, the CDR3 is TGCAGTGCTTCTCCGGGACTAGACAACATTCAGTACTTC. This rearrangement joins TRBV20-1 to TRBJ2-4, with 8 nucleotides matching TRBD2. Germline V gives CDR1 DFQATT, CDR2 SNEGSKA (reference sequence). The CDR3 is 13 amino acids. With 5 bases clipped from V and 7 bases from J, the junction kept 7 bases outside the gene matches.

This clonotype has a count of ten or more. This chain joins TRBV2 and TRBJ1-6, with 9 positions matching TRBD1. Germline CDR1 reads SNHLY; CDR2 reads FYNNEI. The length of the CDR3 is 14 residues. The V and J ends lost 7 bases and 9 bases, in that order; junction bases with no gene match: 7. CDR3 amino acids: CASTPQGASSPLHF. The CDR3 DNA sequence: TGTGCCAGCACCCCACAGGGGGCGAGTTCACCCCTCCACTTT.

This clonotype has ten or more counts. This rearrangement joins TRBV11-1 to TRBJ1-6; D may be TRBD1 (6 bases). The CDR3 is made up of 15 amino acids. The V end lost 5 bases, the J end lost 7 bases, and 15 bases lay between the germline ends. CDR1 and CDR2 from the germline V gene are SGHAT and FQDESV (reference sequence). The DNA for the CDR3 is TGTGCCAGCAGCCCGTCTACAGGGAGGAATTCACCCCTCCACTTT. Its translation is CASSPSTGRNSPLHF. Full variable domain (outside the CDR3, taken from reference TRBV11-1 and TRBJ1-6): EAEVAQSPRYKITEKSQAVAFWCDPISGHATLYWYRQILGQGPELLVQFQDESVVDDSQLPKDRFSAERLKGVDSTLKIQPAELGDSAMYLCASSPSTGRNSPLHFGNGTRLTVT.

This clonotype appeared many times. This sequence joins TRBV5-4 and TRBJ2-1; D gene uncertain. V lost 4 bases to trimming and J lost 7 bases, with 15 bases between them. The CDR3 spans 14 residues. Germline V gene lookup returns CDR1 SGHNT and CDR2 YYREEE (reference sequence). CDR3 protein: CASSPMSWANEQFF. DNA for the CDR3: TGTGCCAGCAGCCCGATGTCCTGGGCGAATGAGCAGTTCTTC. The whole variable domain, filled in from reference TRBV5-4 and TRBJ2-1, reads ETGVTQSPTHLIKTRGQQVTLRCSSQSGHNTVSWYQQALGQGPQFIFQYYREEENGRGNFPPRFSGLQFPNYSSELNVNALELDDSALYLCASSPMSWANEQFFGPGTRLTVL.

On this clonotype: A much larger clonotype is one base distant, so this may be a read error. The chain recombines TRBV20-1 with TRBJ2-4; a weak D match, TRBD1 (7 bases). V shed 0 bases and J shed 13 bases, with 25 bases lying between them. The CDR3 extends over 16 amino acids. Germline V gives CDR1 DFQATT, CDR2 SNEGSKA (reference sequence). As DNA, the CDR3 is TGCAGTGCTAGAGAGGCGACAGGGAGGATACACGATGAGCAGTACTTC. It translates to CSAREATGRIHDEQYF.

This clonotype has only one observation. The rearrangement uses TRBV25-1 and TRBJ2-1, with TRBD2 as a possible D gene (6 bases). The CDR3 has 15 residues. V lost 2 bases, J lost 8 bases, and 16 bases lay in between. CDR1 is MGHDK, CDR2 SYGVNS, per germline. The CDR3 loop reads CASSEPGDEGYEQFF. In DNA, the CDR3 is TGTGCCAGCAGTGAACCGGGAGACGAAGGCTATGAGCAGTTCTTC.

This clonotype was observed many times. V is TRBV2 and J is TRBJ2-2; TRBD2 agrees at 13 bases. The CDR3 consists of 19 residues. J gave up 1 base and V 0 bases, and 5 bases lay outside the gene matches. The germline V gene encodes CDR1 SNHLY and CDR2 FYNNEI. This CDR3 reads CASSEASTSGRGNTGELFF. The CDR3 nucleotides read TGTGCCAGCAGTGAAGCATCAACTAGCGGGAGGGGGAACACCGGGGAGCTGTTTTTT. Supplemented by reference TRBV2 and TRBJ2-2, the full variable domain reads EPEVTQTPSHQVTQMGQEVILRCVPISNHLYFYWYRQILGQKVEFLVSFYNNEISEKSEIFDDQFSVERPDGSNFTLKIRSTKLEDSAMYFCASSEASTSGRGNTGELFFGEGSRLTVL.

The J gene is TRBJ1-2, the V gene TRBV19; 9 bases align to TRBD1. The germline CDR1 and CDR2 sequences are LNHDA and SQIVND (reference sequence). J lost 8 bases, V lost 7 bases, and 8 bases had no gene match. The CDR3 sequence is 13 residues long. Here the CDR3 DNA reads TGTGCCAGTAAAGTACAGGGGGCTGGCGGCTACACCTTC. It specifies CASKVQGAGGYTF.

V is TRBV12-3 or TRBV12-4 and J is TRBJ2-1; D not certain. The ends were cut back, 3 bases at V and 12 bases at J, with 12 bases in the middle. CDR3 length: 12 amino acids. The chain's CDR3 is CASSLGTIGQFF. CDR3 DNA: TGTGCCAGCAGTTTGGGTACTATCGGGCAGTTCTTC.

This clonotype was counted ten times or more. The chain carries TRBV28 and TRBJ2-5, with TRBD2 identical over 8 bases. CDR3 size: 16 residues. The V and J ends lost 0 bases and 5 bases, in that order; junction bases with no gene match: 8. CDR1 MDHEN and CDR2 SYDVKM come from the germline V gene. In nucleotides, the CDR3 is TGTGCCAGCAGTTTATGGAAGGCCGGGAGGGCGGAGACCCAGTACTTC. It yields the protein CASSLWKAGRAETQYF.

Many counts were recorded for this clonotype. V usage is TRBV5-1 and J usage is TRBJ1-6; D is uncertain. The germline CDR1 and CDR2 sequences are SGHRS and YFSETQ. Trimming pared 4 bases from V and 5 bases from J, leaving 13 bases between. CDR3 length: 15 residues. In DNA, the CDR3 is TGCGCCAGCAGCCTCATCGAGCCGAATAATTCACCCCTCCACTTT. Its translation is CASSLIEPNNSPLHF.

The sample holds many counts of this clonotype. The chain recombines TRBV6-1 with TRBJ2-1, with 9 nucleotides matching TRBD2. J lost 10 bases, V lost 1 base, and 11 bases had no gene match. CDR1 and CDR2 (germline): MNHNS, SASEGT. CDR3 length: 16 residues. CDR3 in DNA: TGTGCCAGCAGTGAAGACGGTGGCGGGAGGGCTGGAGAGCAGTTCTTC. Protein product: CASSEDGGGRAGEQFF.

This chain joins TRBV29-1 and TRBJ2-1; 13 bases are a match to TRBD2. Trimming took 2 bases from V and 6 from J; bases not matched to a gene: 7. The germline gives CDR1 SQVTM, CDR2 ANQGSEA. The CDR3 runs to 16 residues. CDR3 coding DNA: TGCAGCGTTGAACACCCGGGACTAGCGGGAACCAATGAGCAGTTCTTC. As protein: CSVEHPGLAGTNEQFF.

This clonotype was seen only a few times. This rearrangement joins TRBV13 to TRBJ2-2; possibly TRBD2 for D (5 bases). Germline V CDR1 and CDR2: PRHDT, FYEKMQ (reference sequence). V was shortened by 0 bases and J by 7 bases, with 9 bases between the two germline ends. This CDR3 has 14 residues. In nucleotides, the CDR3 is TGTGCCAGCAGCTTAGGCCGACGGGGCGGGGAGCTGTTTTTT. Protein product: CASSLGRRGGELFF.